This TCR beta chain is from a study of blood T cell repertoires in COVID-19. Study at large: Specimens from acute and convalescent COVID-19 originated in the United States, Italy and Spain.

Trimming took off 5 bases at V and 4 bases at J, with 6 bases between the two ends. CDR1 and CDR2 from the germline V gene are GTSNPN and SVGIG (reference sequence). This CDR3 has 11 residues. The study assigned cohorts using participant-reported clinical history. Authors' processing steps: Amplification of reference gene primers provided the estimated nucleated cell counts. The table came from immunoSEQ multiplex PCR; TCRdb's copy has only in-frame clones and leaves some out. From that table come the V and J calls and clone size; the DNA was used to work out D and trimming. The table records approximately 300,000 clones, 85% to 90% of them present only once.

The chain carries TRBV30 and TRBJ1-3; unclear D gene. This TCR was sampled from a woman younger than 35 with acute COVID-19. The source material was PBMCs or T cells enriched from blood (not recorded which). The CDR3 DNA is TGTGCCTGGGGTCTGGGAAACACCATATATTTT. Translating it yields CAWGLGNTIYF.